The 31 T cell receptor beta chains given below trace back to one sample, sequenced in a study of blood T cells in healthy people across ages (dated by TCRdb to between 2014 and 2017). The library was produced with 5' RACE. The sequencing machine was an Illumina HiSeq 2500. A second roughly 7 to 12 cycle PCR used a sample-barcoded 5' primer and a J-beta primer mix. TCRdb reran the public reads through fastp at Q25 and MiXCR, keeping productive beta chains. All rows with the same CDR3 protein become a single entry with the most common DNA and genes. Present in this sample are approximately 770,000 distinct CDR3 sequences, roughly 64% of which were seen just once. The leading ten clones occupy roughly 22% of the sample. The sample consisted of blood. The receptors were gathered from a young man in good health.

This clonotype was recorded many times. J is TRBJ2-2 and V is TRBV6-2 or TRBV6-3; 7 bases line up with TRBD2. This CDR3 comprises 14 residues. From germline, CDR1 is MNHEY and CDR2 SVGEGT. With V trimmed by 2 bases and J by 5 bases, 2 bases remained unmatched. This chain's CDR3 is CASSYAGETGELFF. DNA for the CDR3: TGTGCCAGCAGTTACGCGGGAGAAACCGGGGAGCTGTTTTTT.

The V and J genes are TRBV7-2 and TRBJ2-7; TRBD1 is a possible D gene (7 bases). Germline CDR1 reads SGHTA; CDR2 reads FQGNSA. The CDR3 contains 14 residues. The CDR3 region has the DNA TGTGCGAGCGCGGATGGAGGGGGCATAAACGAGCAGTACTTC. Translating gives CASADGGGINEQYF.

A few counts support this clonotype. The chain has TRBV20-1 and TRBJ2-1, with D unresolved. The CDR3 has 15 residues. Trimming pared 5 bases from V and 2 bases from J, leaving 16 bases between. The germline V gene encodes CDR1 DFQATT and CDR2 SNEGSKA (reference sequence). CDR3 sequence: CSAWTTNGAYNEQFF. DNA for the CDR3: TGCAGTGCTTGGACCACAAACGGAGCCTACAATGAGCAGTTCTTC.

The chain uses TRBV15 and TRBJ1-2; D possibly corresponds to TRBD1 (6 bases). Trimming stripped 5 bases from V and 1 base from J, with 8 bases between. Germline lookup yields CDR1 LNHNV and CDR2 YYDKDF (reference sequence). The CDR3 spans 13 residues. The CDR3 loop is CATSGDNNYGYTF. Here the CDR3 DNA reads TGTGCCACCAGCGGGGACAATAACTATGGCTACACCTTC. Using reference TRBV15 and TRBJ1-2 for the parts outside the CDR3, the full variable domain is DAMVIQNPRYQVTQFGKPVTLSCSQTLNHNVMYWYQQKSSQAPKLLFHYYDKDFNNEADTPDNFQSRRPNTSFCFLDIRSPGLGDTAMYLCATSGDNNYGYTFGSGTRLTVV.

This rearrangement joins TRBV3-1 to TRBJ2-1; D gene unclear. CDR3 length: 13 amino acids. Germline loops: CDR1 LGHDT, CDR2 YNNKEL (reference sequence). The V end was cut by 0 bases, the J end by 8 bases, with 8 bases between. This CDR3 reads CASSQDKWHEQFF. In DNA form, the CDR3 reads TGTGCCAGCAGCCAAGACAAGTGGCATGAGCAGTTCTTC.

The V call is TRBV7-6, the J call TRBJ2-5; 11 bases line up with TRBD2. The V and J ends lost 5 bases and 11 bases, in that order; junction bases with no gene match: 13. Germline V gene lookup returns CDR1 SGHVS and CDR2 FNYEAQ. The CDR3 is 15 residues long. This CDR3 reads CASSLTSGVIDEQYF. CDR3 in DNA: TGTGCCAGCAGCCTGACTAGCGGGGTGATTGATGAGCAGTACTTC.

This chain joins TRBV7-2 and TRBJ2-1; either TRBD1 or TRBD2 may supply D (7 bases each). The CDR3 is 13 amino acids. V was trimmed by 4 bases and J by 7 bases, leaving 11 bases between them. Germline V gives CDR1 SGHTA, CDR2 FQGNSA. CDR3 in amino acids: CASSSRGGNEQFF. As DNA, the CDR3 is TGTGCCAGCAGCTCCAGGGGGGGTAATGAGCAGTTCTTC.

The V gene is TRBV12-3 or TRBV12-4, the J gene TRBJ2-7; D is tentatively TRBD1 or TRBD2 (5 bases each). CDR3 length equals 14 residues. Trimming took off 6 bases at V and 3 bases at J, with 15 bases between the two ends. CDR3 DNA sequence: TGTGCCAGCAGCTCAAACGGGGCCGGCTACGAGCAGTACTTC. Translation gives CASSSNGAGYEQYF.

This chain joins TRBV6-5 and TRBJ2-3; TRBD2 matches 8 bases. The CDR3 runs to 16 residues. V lost 6 bases and J lost 2; bases outside the gene matches: 10. CDR1 and CDR2 from the germline V gene are MNHEY and SVGAGI. CDR3 residues: CASRMLAGPITDTQYF. In DNA form, the CDR3 reads TGTGCCAGCAGAATGTTAGCGGGACCAATCACAGATACGCAGTATTTT.

The chain is built from TRBV11-3 and TRBJ2-5, with 11 nucleotides matching TRBD2. Germline V gives CDR1 SGHNT, CDR2 YENEEA. J lost 3 bases, V lost 2 bases, and 2 bases had no gene match. This CDR3 is 15 amino acids long. The CDR3 region has the DNA TGTGCCAGCAGCTTAAGGGGACTAGCGGAAGAGACCCAGTACTTC. This sequence encodes CASSLRGLAEETQYF.

This clonotype has just a few counts. The CDR3 spells CSASQGGYNEQFF. The CDR3 DNA sequence: TGCAGTGCTAGTCAGGGGGGCTACAATGAGCAGTTCTTC. V usage is TRBV20-1 and J usage is TRBJ2-1; the D gene is possibly TRBD1 (7 bases). The V and J ends lost 3 bases and 3 bases respectively, with 9 bases between them. Germline CDR1 and CDR2: DFQATT and SNEGSKA (reference sequence). This CDR3 has 13 amino acids.

The V gene is TRBV7-2, the J gene TRBJ2-7; the match to TRBD1 covers 8 bases. V was clipped by 0 bases and J by 4 bases; unmatched bases: 8. Germline CDR1 SGHTA, CDR2 FQGNSA. This CDR3 region has 16 residues. The CDR3 region has the DNA TGTGCCAGCAGCTTAGCCAGACAGGGGAGGTCGTACGAGCAGTACTTC. Its protein is CASSLARQGRSYEQYF.

This chain uses TRBV12-5 with TRBJ2-6; D is uncertain. V gave up 10 bases and J gave up 0 bases, with 10 bases separating them. The CDR3 contains 14 residues. Germline CDR1 and CDR2: LGHNT and FRNRAP. CDR3 loop: CATTQASGANVLTF. The CDR3, as DNA: TGTGCTACTACTCAAGCCTCTGGGGCCAACGTCCTGACTTTC.

The chain couples TRBV3-1 to TRBJ2-7, with 8 positions matching TRBD2. The CDR3 runs to 13 residues. The germline V gene encodes CDR1 LGHDT and CDR2 YNNKEL (reference sequence). The J segment lost 3 bases and the V segment lost 5 bases, leaving 3 bases of the junction unmatched. The CDR3 nucleotides read TGTGCCAGCAGCGCCGGGAGGGACTACGAGCAGTACTTC. Encoded protein: CASSAGRDYEQYF.

This rearrangement joins TRBV11-1 to TRBJ1-1; D might be TRBD1 (5 bases). This CDR3 comprises 15 residues. Germline loops: CDR1 SGHAT, CDR2 FQDESV (reference sequence). Trimming stripped 5 bases from V and 5 bases from J, with 18 bases between. The CDR3, as DNA: TGTGCCAGCAGCCCATTACAGGTCGGGACGACTGAAGCTTTCTTT. This encodes CASSPLQVGTTEAFF.

This chain links TRBV5-1 with TRBJ2-3; 7 bases fit TRBD2. The CDR3 length is 16 residues. With 1 base clipped from V and 4 bases from J, the junction kept 9 bases outside the gene matches. The V gene's germline CDR1 is SGHRS and CDR2 YFSETQ. The CDR3 loop is CASSLYPAREADTQYF. The CDR3 DNA reads TGCGCCAGCAGCTTGTATCCGGCTCGGGAGGCAGATACGCAGTATTTT.

This clonotype was counted between two and nine times. This chain links TRBV19 with TRBJ1-5, with D uncertain. Trimming pared 6 bases from V and 0 bases from J, leaving 9 bases between. Germline V lookup: CDR1 LNHDA, CDR2 SQIVND (reference sequence). The CDR3 has 14 amino acids. The CDR3 DNA reads as TGTGCCAGTAGGTGGGCCCATAGCAATCAGCCCCAGCATTTT. Protein: CASRWAHSNQPQHF.

CDR3 sequence: CATKAGKGLGSPLHF. CDR3 sequence (DNA): TGTGCCACCAAAGCGGGCAAAGGACTTGGTTCACCCCTCCACTTT. This rearrangement joins TRBV25-1 to TRBJ1-6; D call uncertain. Trimming pared 10 bases from V and 9 bases from J, leaving 22 bases between. CDR3 length: 15 amino acids. CDR1 MGHDK and CDR2 SYGVNS come from the germline V gene.

The rearrangement uses TRBV28 and TRBJ2-5, with D perhaps being TRBD1 or TRBD2 (5 bases each). Germline loops: CDR1 MDHEN, CDR2 SYDVKM. Trimming removed 6 bases from V and 5 bases from J, with 16 bases in between. The CDR3 has 14 amino acids. The CDR3 DNA follows: TGTGCCAGCAGCACCGAGTTGGGGGTGGAGACCCAGTACTTC. It codes for CASSTELGVETQYF.

The chain combines TRBV28 with TRBJ1-2; D not resolved. V lost 2 bases and J lost 8, with 9 bases in between. This CDR3 is built from 12 residues. Germline V gene data show CDR1 as MDHEN and CDR2 as SYDVKM. Here the CDR3 DNA reads TGTGCCAGCAGTTTACCCTATGAGGGCTACACCTTC. Its protein product is CASSLPYEGYTF.

This sequence joins TRBV29-1 and TRBJ1-1; D gene ambiguous. Trimming took off 7 bases at V and 5 bases at J, with 11 bases between the two ends. The CDR3 runs to 11 residues. The germline gives CDR1 SQVTM, CDR2 ANQGSEA. The CDR3 spells CSGDRRTEAFF. The CDR3 coding sequence is TGCAGCGGTGATAGGCGGACTGAAGCTTTCTTT.

The rearrangement uses TRBV28 and TRBJ2-7; either TRBD1 or TRBD2 may fit D (5 bases each). Between the trimmed V and J ends, which lost 6 bases and 2 bases, there was a span of 14 bases. The CDR3 spans 14 residues. Germline CDR1 is MDHEN and CDR2 is SYDVKM. CDR3 nucleotides: TGTGCCAGCAGGCCCCAGGGAGCTCCCTACGAGCAGTACTTC. It specifies CASRPQGAPYEQYF. Full variable domain (missing parts from reference TRBV28 and TRBJ2-7): DVKVTQSSRYLVKRTGEKVFLECVQDMDHENMFWYRQDPGLGLRLIYFSYDVKMKEKGDIPEGYSVSREKKERFSLILESASTNQTSMYLCASRPQGAPYEQYFGPGTRLTVT.

As regards this clonotype: The junction differs from germline at one of its ends, possibly a read error. The rearrangement joins TRBV6-1 to TRBJ2-3; TRBD1 aligns across 8 bases. Germline-derived CDR1 and CDR2 are MNHNS and SASEGT. The CDR3 has 14 amino acids. The CDR3 loop is CASSNPRQGDTQYF. The CDR3 nucleotides are TGCGCCAGCAGTAATCCACGACAGGGGGATACGCAGTATTTT.

This clonotype was picked up a small number of times. This chain connects TRBV12-3 or TRBV12-4 to TRBJ2-7; the D is unclear. The length of the CDR3 is 14 residues. V was trimmed by 3 bases and J by 4 bases, leaving 13 bases between them. CDR3: CASSFLAGPYEQYF. For the CDR3, the DNA is TGTGCCAGCAGTTTTCTGGCAGGTCCATACGAGCAGTACTTC.

CDR3 bases: TGTGCCAGCAGCTCCGCGACTAGCGGGGCCTACGAGCAGTACTTC. Translated, it gives CASSSATSGAYEQYF. V gene TRBV11-2 combines with J gene TRBJ2-7; 11 bases align to TRBD2. CDR3 length: 15 amino acids. V gave up 4 bases and J gave up 2 bases; unmatched junction bases: 4. The germline V gene has CDR1 SGHAT and CDR2 FQNNGV. The complete variable domain, with remaining parts taken from reference TRBV11-2 and TRBJ2-7, reads EAGVAQSPRYKIIEKRQSVAFWCNPISGHATLYWYQQILGQGPKLLIQFQNNGVVDDSQLPKDRFSAERLKGVDSTLKIQPAKLEDSAVYLCASSSATSGAYEQYFGPGTRLTVT.

The chain employs TRBV7-2 and TRBJ2-5, with D tentatively TRBD2 (5 bases). V was cut by 5 bases and J by 3 bases, with 28 bases left in between. Looked up from germline, CDR1 is SGHTA and CDR2 is FQGNSA. The CDR3 totals 19 residues. CDR3 loop: CASSISGNTVAVIKETQYF. The CDR3 nucleotides read TGTGCCAGCAGCATCTCCGGGAACACCGTGGCGGTCATAAAAGAGACCCAGTACTTC.

The chain is built from TRBV20-1 and TRBJ2-5, with D perhaps matching TRBD2 (6 bases). Trimming stripped 3 bases from V and 11 bases from J, with 22 bases between. Germline V lookup: CDR1 DFQATT, CDR2 SNEGSKA (reference sequence). The CDR3 consists of 14 residues. The CDR3 nucleotides read TGCAGTGCTAGTGTGGGTAGCGGCTACAATGAGCAGTACTTC. It codes for CSASVGSGYNEQYF.

This clonotype was observed once. The chain couples TRBV6-5 to TRBJ1-1; D unresolved. The CDR3 has 14 residues. Germline lookup yields CDR1 MNHEY and CDR2 SVGAGI. V was cut by 0 bases and J by 1 base, with 6 bases left in between. The DNA for the CDR3 is TGTGCCAGCAGTTACTCTTGGGGGAACACTGAAGCTTTCTTT. It is translated as CASSYSWGNTEAFF.

V gene TRBV6-6 combines with J gene TRBJ2-3; 9 nucleotides match TRBD2. CDR3 length equals 15 residues. The germline V gene encodes CDR1 MNHNY and CDR2 SVGAGI (reference sequence). Trimming cost V 2 bases and J 2 bases; bases outside gene matches: 2. The chain's CDR3 is CASSYAGGDTDTQYF. The CDR3 DNA reads TGTGCCAGCAGTTACGCGGGAGGGGACACAGATACGCAGTATTTT.

This clonotype was seen a handful of times. The rearrangement links TRBV10-3 to TRBJ1-2; no clear D. The V gene lost 3 bases and the J gene lost 7 bases, with 12 bases spanning the gap. CDR1 ENHRY and CDR2 SYGVKD come from the germline V gene. This CDR3 region has 13 residues. CDR3 bases: TGTGCCATCAGTGATAGGGAGGAGGGTGGCTACACCTTC. Translated, it gives CAISDREEGGYTF.

The table lists this clonotype with a few counts. DNA for the CDR3: TGTGCCAGCAGCCATGGGAGGGCAGATACGCAGTATTTT. This translates into CASSHGRADTQYF. The chain links TRBV3-1 to TRBJ2-3, with 7 nucleotides matching TRBD2. The CDR3 is 13 residues long. J lost 4 bases, V lost 3 bases, and 1 base had no gene match. Germline lookup yields CDR1 LGHDT and CDR2 YNNKEL (reference sequence).